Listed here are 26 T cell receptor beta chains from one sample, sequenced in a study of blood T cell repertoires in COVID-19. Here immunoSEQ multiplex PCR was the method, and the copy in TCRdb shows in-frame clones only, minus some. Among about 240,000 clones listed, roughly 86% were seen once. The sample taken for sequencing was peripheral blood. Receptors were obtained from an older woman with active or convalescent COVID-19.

The CDR3: CASSLGQGPGDTQYF. The DNA of the CDR3 is TGTGCCAGCAGCTTAGGACAGGGGCCGGGAGATACGCAGTATTTT. The V and J genes are TRBV11-3 and TRBJ2-3, with 8 bases aligning to TRBD1. The J segment lost 5 bases and the V segment lost 1 base, leaving 5 bases of the junction unmatched. The CDR3 has 15 residues. CDR1 is SGHNT and CDR2 is YENEEA in the germline V gene. Full variable domain (missing parts from reference TRBV11-3 and TRBJ2-3): EAGVVQSPRYKIIEKKQPVAFWCNPISGHNTLYWYLQNLGQGPELLIRYENEEAVDDSQLPKDRFSAERLKGVDSTLKIQPAELGDSAVYLCASSLGQGPGDTQYFGPGTRLTVL.

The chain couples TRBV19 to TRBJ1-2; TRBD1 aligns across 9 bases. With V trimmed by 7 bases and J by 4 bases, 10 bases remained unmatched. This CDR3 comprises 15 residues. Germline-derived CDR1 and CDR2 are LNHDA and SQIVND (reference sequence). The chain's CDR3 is CASTRQGERAYGYTF. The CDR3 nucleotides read TGTGCCAGTACCCGACAGGGGGAACGAGCCTATGGCTACACCTTC.

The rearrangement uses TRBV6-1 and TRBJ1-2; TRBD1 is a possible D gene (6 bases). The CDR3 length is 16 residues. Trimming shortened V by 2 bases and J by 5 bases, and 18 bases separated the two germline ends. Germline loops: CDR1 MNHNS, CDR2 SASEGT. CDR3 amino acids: CASSERGMEQIYGYTF. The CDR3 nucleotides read TGTGCCAGCAGTGAAAGGGGGATGGAACAAATTTATGGCTACACCTTC.

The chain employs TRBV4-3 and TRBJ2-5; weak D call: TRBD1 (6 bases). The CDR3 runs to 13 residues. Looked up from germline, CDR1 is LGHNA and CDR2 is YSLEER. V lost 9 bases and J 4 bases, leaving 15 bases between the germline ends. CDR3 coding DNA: TGCGCCAGATGGACAGTTGGGGGAGAGACCCAGTACTTC. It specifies CARWTVGGETQYF.

This CDR3 reads CASSGGQMDNSPLHF. The CDR3 bases are TGTGCCAGCTCGGGGGGGCAAATGGATAATTCACCCCTCCACTTT. This chain connects TRBV18 to TRBJ1-6; the D gene is possibly TRBD1 (6 bases). The V end lost 6 bases, the J end lost 5 bases, and 14 bases lay between the germline ends. This CDR3 is built from 15 residues. CDR1 KGHSH and CDR2 LQKENI come from the germline V gene.

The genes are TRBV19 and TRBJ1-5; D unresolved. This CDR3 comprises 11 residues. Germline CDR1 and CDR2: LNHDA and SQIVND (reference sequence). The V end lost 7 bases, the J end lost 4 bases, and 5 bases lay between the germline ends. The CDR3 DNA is TGTGCCAGTACCTTAAATCAGCCCCAGCATTTT. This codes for CASTLNQPQHF.

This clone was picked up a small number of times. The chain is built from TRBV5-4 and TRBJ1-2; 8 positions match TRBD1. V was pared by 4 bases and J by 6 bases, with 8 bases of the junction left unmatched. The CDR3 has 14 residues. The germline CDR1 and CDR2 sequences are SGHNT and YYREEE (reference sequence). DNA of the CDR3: TGTGCCAGCAGCCCTAGGGGGGGACAGGATGGCTACACCTTC. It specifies CASSPRGGQDGYTF.

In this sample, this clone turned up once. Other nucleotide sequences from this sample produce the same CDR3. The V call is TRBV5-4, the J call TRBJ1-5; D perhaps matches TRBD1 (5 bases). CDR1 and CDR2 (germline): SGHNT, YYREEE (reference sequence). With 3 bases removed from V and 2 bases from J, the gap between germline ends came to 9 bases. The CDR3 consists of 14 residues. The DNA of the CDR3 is TGTGCCAGCAGCTCAGGGCAGGGCAATCAGCCCCAGCATTTT. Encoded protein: CASSSGQGNQPQHF.

CDR3 loop: CASTNFGDIYGYTF. CDR3 DNA: TGTGCCAGCACCAACTTTGGGGACATCTATGGCTACACCTTC. The rearrangement uses TRBV2 and TRBJ1-2, with D tentatively TRBD1 (6 bases). The CDR3 runs 14 residues. The V end was cut by 7 bases, the J end by 4 bases, with 16 bases between. Germline loops: CDR1 SNHLY, CDR2 FYNNEI.

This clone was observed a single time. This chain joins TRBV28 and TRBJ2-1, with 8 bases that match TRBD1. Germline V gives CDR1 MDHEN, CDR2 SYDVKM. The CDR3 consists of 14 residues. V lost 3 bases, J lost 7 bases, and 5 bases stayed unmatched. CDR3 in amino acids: CASSFSGGSNEQFF. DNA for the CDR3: TGTGCCAGCAGTTTTTCAGGGGGCTCGAATGAGCAGTTCTTC.

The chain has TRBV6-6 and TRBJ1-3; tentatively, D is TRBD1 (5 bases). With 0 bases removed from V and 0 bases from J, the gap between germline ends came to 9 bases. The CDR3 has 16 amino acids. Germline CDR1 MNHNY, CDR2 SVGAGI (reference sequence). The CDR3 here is CASSYSRDSSGNTIYF. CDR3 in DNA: TGTGCCAGCAGTTACTCTAGGGACTCCTCTGGAAACACCATATATTTT.

CDR3 nucleotides: TGTGCCAGCAAGCGGGTAGACAGAGGGTGGCAAGAGACCCAGTACTTC. Amino acids: CASKRVDRGWQETQYF. The chain employs TRBV2 and TRBJ2-5, with a tentative D call TRBD2 (6 bases). In germline, CDR1 is SNHLY, CDR2 FYNNEI. The germline V and J ends were trimmed by 7 bases and 2 bases, with 20 bases remaining between them. The CDR3 loop spans 16 amino acids.

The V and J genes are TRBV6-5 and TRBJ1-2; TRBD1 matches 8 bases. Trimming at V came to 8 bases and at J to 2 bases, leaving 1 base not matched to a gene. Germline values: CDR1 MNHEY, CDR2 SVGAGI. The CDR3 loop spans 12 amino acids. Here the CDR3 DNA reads TGTGCCAGCGGACAGGGCAACTATGGCTACACCTTC. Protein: CASGQGNYGYTF.

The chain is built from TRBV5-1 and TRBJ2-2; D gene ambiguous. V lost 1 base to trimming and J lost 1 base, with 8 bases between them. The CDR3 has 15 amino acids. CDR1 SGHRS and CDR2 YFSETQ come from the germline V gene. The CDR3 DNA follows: TGCGCCAGCAGCTTGCGGAGAGAGAACACCGGGGAGCTGTTTTTT. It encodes CASSLRRENTGELFF.

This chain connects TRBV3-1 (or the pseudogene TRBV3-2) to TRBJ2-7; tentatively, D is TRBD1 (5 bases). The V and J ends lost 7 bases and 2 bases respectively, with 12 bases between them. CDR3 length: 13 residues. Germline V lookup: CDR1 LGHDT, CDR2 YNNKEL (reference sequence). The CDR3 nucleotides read TGTGCCAGCACTCAGGAAGGGGCCTACGAGCAGTACTTC. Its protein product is CASTQEGAYEQYF.

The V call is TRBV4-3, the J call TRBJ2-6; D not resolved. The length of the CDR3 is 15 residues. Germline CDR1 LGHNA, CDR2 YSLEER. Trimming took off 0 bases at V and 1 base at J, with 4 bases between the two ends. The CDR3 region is CASSQDRSGANVLTF. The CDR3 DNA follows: TGCGCCAGCAGCCAAGATCGGTCTGGGGCCAACGTCCTGACTTTC.

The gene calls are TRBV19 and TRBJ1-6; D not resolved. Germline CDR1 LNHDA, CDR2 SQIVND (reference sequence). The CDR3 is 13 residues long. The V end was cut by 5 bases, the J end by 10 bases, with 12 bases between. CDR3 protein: CASSSQNVSPLHF. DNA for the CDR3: TGTGCCAGTAGTTCCCAGAATGTCTCACCCCTCCACTTT.

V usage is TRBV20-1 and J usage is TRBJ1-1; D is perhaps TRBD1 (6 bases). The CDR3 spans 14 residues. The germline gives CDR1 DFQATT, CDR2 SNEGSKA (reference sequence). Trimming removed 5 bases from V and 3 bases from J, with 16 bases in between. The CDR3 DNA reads TGCAGTGCTGGTGAACAGGGACCGGACACTGAAGCTTTCTTT. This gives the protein CSAGEQGPDTEAFF.

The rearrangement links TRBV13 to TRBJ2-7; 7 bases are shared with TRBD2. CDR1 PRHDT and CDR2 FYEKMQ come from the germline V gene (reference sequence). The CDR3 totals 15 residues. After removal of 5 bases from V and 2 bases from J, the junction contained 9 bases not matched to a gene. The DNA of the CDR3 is TGTGCCAGCAGCCCCCCGGCTAGCGGAGCCTACGAGCAGTACTTC. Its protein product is CASSPPASGAYEQYF.

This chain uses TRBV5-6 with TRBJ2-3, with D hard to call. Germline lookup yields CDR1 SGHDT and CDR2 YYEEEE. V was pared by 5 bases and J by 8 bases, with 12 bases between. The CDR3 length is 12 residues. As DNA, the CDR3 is TGTGCCAGCAGTGCTACTCGGGTTACGCAGTATTTT. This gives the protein CASSATRVTQYF.

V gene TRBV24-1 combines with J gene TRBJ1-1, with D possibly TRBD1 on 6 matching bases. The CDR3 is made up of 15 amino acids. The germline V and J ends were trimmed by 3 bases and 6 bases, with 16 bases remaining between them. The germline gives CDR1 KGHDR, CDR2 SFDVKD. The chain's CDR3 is CATSDGTGSISEAFF. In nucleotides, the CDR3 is TGTGCCACCAGTGATGGTACAGGGTCCATATCTGAAGCTTTCTTT.

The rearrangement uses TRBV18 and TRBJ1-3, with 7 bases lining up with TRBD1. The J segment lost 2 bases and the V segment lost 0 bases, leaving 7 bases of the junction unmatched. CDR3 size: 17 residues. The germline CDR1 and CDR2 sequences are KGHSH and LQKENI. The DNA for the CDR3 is TGTGCCAGCTCACCACCAGGGGGCAGTGTCGCTGGAAACACCATATATTTT. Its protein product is CASSPPGGSVAGNTIYF.

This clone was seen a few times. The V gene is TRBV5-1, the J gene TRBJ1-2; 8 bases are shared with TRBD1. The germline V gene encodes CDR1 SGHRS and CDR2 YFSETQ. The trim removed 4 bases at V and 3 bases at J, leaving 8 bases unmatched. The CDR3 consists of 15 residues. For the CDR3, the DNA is TGCGCCAGCAGCCCAGGACAGGGCGCGGACTATGGCTACACCTTC. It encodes CASSPGQGADYGYTF.

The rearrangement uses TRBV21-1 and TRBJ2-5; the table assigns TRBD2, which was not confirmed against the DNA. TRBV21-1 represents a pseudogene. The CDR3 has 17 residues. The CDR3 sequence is CASSRRGGDWTEETQYF. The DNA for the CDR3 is TGTGCCAGCAGCCGAAGGGGGGGAGATTGGACAGAAGAGACCCAGTACTTC.

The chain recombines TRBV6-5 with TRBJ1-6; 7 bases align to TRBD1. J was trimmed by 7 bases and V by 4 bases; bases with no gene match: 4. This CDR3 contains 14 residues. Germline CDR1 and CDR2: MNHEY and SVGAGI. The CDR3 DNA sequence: TGTGCCAGCAGTTCCCACAGGGGAAATTCACCCCTCCACTTT. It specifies CASSSHRGNSPLHF.

The CDR3 DNA reads as TGTGCCAGCAGCCAAGACGGGAATGAAAAACTGTTTTTT. Its protein product is CASSQDGNEKLFF. V and J are TRBV7-9 and TRBJ1-4; unclear D gene. The CDR3 has 13 residues. With 5 bases removed from V and 5 bases from J, the gap between germline ends came to 9 bases. CDR1 SEHNR and CDR2 FQNEAQ come from the germline V gene (reference sequence).